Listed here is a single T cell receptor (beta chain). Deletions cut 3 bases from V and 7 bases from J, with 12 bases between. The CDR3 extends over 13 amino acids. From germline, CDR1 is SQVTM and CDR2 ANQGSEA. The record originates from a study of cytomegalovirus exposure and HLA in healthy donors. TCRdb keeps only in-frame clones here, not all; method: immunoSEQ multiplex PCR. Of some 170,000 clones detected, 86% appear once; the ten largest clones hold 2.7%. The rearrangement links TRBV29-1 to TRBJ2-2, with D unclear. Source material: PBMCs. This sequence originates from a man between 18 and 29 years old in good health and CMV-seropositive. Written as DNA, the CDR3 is TGCAGCGTTGACCAAAGACTGAGCGGGGAGCTGTTTTTT. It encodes CSVDQRLSGELFF.